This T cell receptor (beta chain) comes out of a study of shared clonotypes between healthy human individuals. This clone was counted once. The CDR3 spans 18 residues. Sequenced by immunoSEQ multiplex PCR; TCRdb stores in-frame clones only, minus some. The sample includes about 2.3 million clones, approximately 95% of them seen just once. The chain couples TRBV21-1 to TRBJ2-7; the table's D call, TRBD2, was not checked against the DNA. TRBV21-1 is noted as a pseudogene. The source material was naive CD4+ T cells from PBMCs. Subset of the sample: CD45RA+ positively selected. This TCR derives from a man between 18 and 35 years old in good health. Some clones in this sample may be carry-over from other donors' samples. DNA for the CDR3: TGTGCCAGCAGCATGGGGCGCGGACTAGCGGGAGGGCCCCTCGAGCAGTACTTC. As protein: CASSMGRGLAGGPLEQYF.